These 18 T cell receptor beta chains share one sample of origin, sequenced in a study of shared clonotypes between healthy human individuals. The protocol was immunoSEQ multiplex PCR, while the TCRdb copy is restricted to in-frame clones and leaves out a portion. The table includes approximately 180,000 clones, 80% to 95% detected once. The specimen was naive CD4+ T cells sorted from blood. Sample subset: CD45RA+ positively selected. These receptors all stem from a woman aged 25 to 39 in good health.

The chain has TRBV9 and TRBJ2-5; tentatively, D is TRBD1 (5 bases). The J call is in doubt because the DNA end fits TRBJ2-7 better. Germline lookup yields CDR1 SGDLS and CDR2 YYNGEE. The CDR3 is 16 residues long. CDR3 loop: CASSEGMRQVAYEQYF. DNA of the CDR3: TGTGCCAGCAGCGAGGGGATGAGGCAGGTCGCCTACGAGCAGTACTTC.

The chain is built from TRBV19 and TRBJ2-2; D ambiguous. The CDR3 totals 14 residues. The V end lost 0 bases, the J end lost 5 bases, and 7 bases lay between the germline ends. In germline, CDR1 is LNHDA, CDR2 SQIVND (reference sequence). The CDR3 DNA is TGTGCCAGTAGTATAGATCCCCAAACCGGGGAGCTGTTTTTT. Translating gives CASSIDPQTGELFF.

V is TRBV15 and J is TRBJ2-1; D is possibly TRBD2 (6 bases). The length of the CDR3 is 15 residues. Deletions cut 0 bases from V and 0 bases from J, with 6 bases between. Looked up from germline, CDR1 is LNHNV and CDR2 is YYDKDF (reference sequence). The CDR3 protein is CATSRERDSYNEQFF. The CDR3 DNA follows: TGTGCCACCAGCAGAGAGCGGGACTCCTACAATGAGCAGTTCTTC.

V is TRBV5-1 and J is TRBJ1-1; D remains unclear. Germline V lookup: CDR1 SGHRS, CDR2 YFSETQ. This CDR3 is 14 amino acids long. V gave up 4 bases and J gave up 5 bases, with 15 bases separating them. Written as DNA, the CDR3 is TGCGCCAGCAGCATGGACGGGCGCCGGACTGAAGCTTTCTTT. Amino acids: CASSMDGRRTEAFF.

The CDR3 coding sequence is TGTGCCAGCAGCTTAGAACTTGGACGCCTCTACGAGCAGTACTTC. The encoded protein is CASSLELGRLYEQYF. The chain is built from TRBV11-2 and TRBJ2-5; D gene uncertain. The DNA end lines up better with TRBJ2-7; the J call may be wrong. Per the germline V gene, CDR1 is SGHAT and CDR2 is FQNNGV. This CDR3 contains 15 residues.

This chain's CDR3 is CASSPRSEPSGNTIYF. For the CDR3, the DNA is TGTGCCAGCTCACCACGGTCAGAACCCTCTGGAAACACCATATATTTT. The chain has TRBV18 and TRBJ1-3; D is unresolved. The V gene's germline CDR1 is KGHSH and CDR2 LQKENI. V was trimmed by 1 base and J by 0 bases, leaving 10 bases between them. The length of the CDR3 is 16 residues.

The gene calls are TRBV19 and TRBJ1-5; D call uncertain. The CDR3 totals 15 residues. Germline V gives CDR1 LNHDA, CDR2 SQIVND (reference sequence). V dropped 4 bases and J dropped 5 bases, with 15 bases sitting between them. In DNA form, the CDR3 reads TGTGCCAGTAGTACAACAATACCAGGATATCAGCCCCAGCATTTT. The encoded protein is CASSTTIPGYQPQHF.

This rearrangement joins TRBV28 to TRBJ1-5; D is unresolved. Trimming stripped 8 bases from V and 1 base from J, with 15 bases between. Germline CDR1 reads MDHEN; CDR2 reads SYDVKM. The CDR3 consists of 15 residues. The CDR3 sequence is CASCSLRGSNQPQHF. CDR3 in DNA: TGTGCCAGCTGCTCCCTCCGAGGGAGCAATCAGCCCCAGCATTTT.

The count of this clone is one. This rearrangement joins TRBV7-2 to TRBJ2-5; D gene unclear. CDR1 and CDR2 from the germline V gene are SGHTA and FQGNSA. This CDR3 comprises 14 residues. V was shortened by 0 bases and J by 5 bases, with 10 bases between the two germline ends. The CDR3 protein is CASSLAGPGETQYF. CDR3 sequence (DNA): TGTGCCAGCAGCTTAGCTGGACCCGGGGAGACCCAGTACTTC.

The chain couples TRBV5-4 to TRBJ2-1, with TRBD2 matching over 14 bases. Germline V lookup: CDR1 SGHNT, CDR2 YYREEE (reference sequence). Germline trimming cut 0 bases from V and 4 bases from J; bases unmatched to any gene: 0. This CDR3 is built from 16 residues. CDR3 bases: TGTGCCAGCAGCTTGGGGACTAGCGGGAGGTACAATGAGCAGTTCTTC. Protein sequence: CASSLGTSGRYNEQFF. Drawing the rest from reference TRBV5-4 and TRBJ2-1, the complete variable domain is ETGVTQSPTHLIKTRGQQVTLRCSSQSGHNTVSWYQQALGQGPQFIFQYYREEENGRGNFPPRFSGLQFPNYSSELNVNALELDDSALYLCASSLGTSGRYNEQFFGPGTRLTVL.

This clone was detected once. The chain uses TRBV5-4 and TRBJ1-2; D is perhaps TRBD1 (6 bases). V shed 4 bases and J shed 8 bases, with 21 bases lying between them. The CDR3 extends over 15 amino acids. Germline V gives CDR1 SGHNT, CDR2 YYREEE (reference sequence). CDR3 coding DNA: TGTGCCAGCAGCCTTGTCCGGGACACCCTTGGGGGCTACACCTTC. The encoded protein is CASSLVRDTLGGYTF. The variable domain in full, with the rest retrieved from reference TRBV5-4 and TRBJ1-2, is ETGVTQSPTHLIKTRGQQVTLRCSSQSGHNTVSWYQQALGQGPQFIFQYYREEENGRGNFPPRFSGLQFPNYSSELNVNALELDDSALYLCASSLVRDTLGGYTFGSGTRLTVV.

This chain joins TRBV5-4 and TRBJ1-1; tentatively, D is TRBD1 (6 bases). Germline CDR1 and CDR2: SGHNT and YYREEE (reference sequence). The CDR3 contains 14 residues. Trimming took 5 bases from V and 3 from J, leaving 14 bases between them. CDR3 DNA sequence: TGTGCCAGCAGACCACAGGGTAGTGACACTGAAGCTTTCTTT. It specifies CASRPQGSDTEAFF. Filled out from reference TRBV5-4 and TRBJ1-1, the complete variable domain reads ETGVTQSPTHLIKTRGQQVTLRCSSQSGHNTVSWYQQALGQGPQFIFQYYREEENGRGNFPPRFSGLQFPNYSSELNVNALELDDSALYLCASRPQGSDTEAFFGQGTRLTVV.

J is TRBJ2-1 and V is TRBV30, with 8 bases aligning to TRBD2. Germline CDR1 GTSNPN, CDR2 SVGIG (reference sequence). Unmatched junction bases numbered 9, after V lost 1 base and J lost 10 bases. The CDR3 runs 14 residues. CDR3 loop: CAWSGVAGGGEQFF. The CDR3, as DNA: TGTGCCTGGAGTGGAGTGGCGGGAGGTGGCGAGCAGTTCTTC. Full variable domain (missing parts from reference TRBV30 and TRBJ2-1): SQTIHQWPATLVQPVGSPLSLECTVEGTSNPNLYWYRQAAGRGLQLLFYSVGIGQISSEVPQNLSASRPQDRQFILSSKKLLLSDSGFYLCAWSGVAGGGEQFFGPGTRLTVL.

This chain connects TRBV29-1 to TRBJ1-2; 9 nucleotides agree with TRBD1. Unmatched junction bases numbered 5, after V lost 7 bases and J lost 2 bases. Germline assignment: CDR1 SQVTM and CDR2 ANQGSEA. This CDR3 has 13 amino acids. The CDR3 protein is CSARTGANYGYTF. CDR3 DNA sequence: TGCAGCGCCCGGACAGGGGCGAACTATGGCTACACCTTC. Using reference TRBV29-1 and TRBJ1-2 for the parts outside the CDR3, the full variable domain is SAVISQKPSRDICQRGTSLTIQCQVDSQVTMMFWYRQQPGQSLTLIATANQGSEATYESGFVIDKFPISRPNLTFSTLTVSNMSPEDSSIYLCSARTGANYGYTFGSGTRLTVV.

This clone has only one observation. The chain has TRBV14 and TRBJ2-1, with 14 positions matching TRBD2. Germline V lookup: CDR1 SGHDN, CDR2 FVKESK. V trimming: 4 bases; J trimming: 10 bases; junction bases outside the gene matches: 3. CDR3 length: 14 residues. This chain's CDR3 is CASSRGLAGDEQFF. CDR3 DNA sequence: TGTGCCAGCAGCCGGGGACTAGCGGGAGACGAGCAGTTCTTC. Combining the CDR3 with reference TRBV14 and TRBJ2-1 gives the whole variable domain EAGVTQFPSHSVIEKGQTVTLRCDPISGHDNLYWYRRVMGKEIKFLLHFVKESKQDESGMPNNRFLAERTGGTYSTLKVQPAELEDSGVYFCASSRGLAGDEQFFGPGTRLTVL.

The rearrangement joins TRBV5-4 to TRBJ2-7; 9 bases are a match to TRBD1. The CDR3 is 16 amino acids. In germline, CDR1 is SGHNT, CDR2 YYREEE (reference sequence). Losses at the gene ends were 0 bases for V and 2 bases for J; bases not matched to a gene: 6. As DNA, the CDR3 is TGTGCCAGCAGCTTGGCCGGGACAGGGAAAACCTACGAGCAGTACTTC. Translation gives CASSLAGTGKTYEQYF.

This chain joins TRBV28 and TRBJ1-4, with D hard to call. V lost 6 bases and J lost 7, with 15 bases in between. The CDR3 is 14 amino acids. CDR1 MDHEN and CDR2 SYDVKM come from the germline V gene. The CDR3 here is CASRSLPEGEKLFF. CDR3 in DNA: TGTGCCAGCAGATCCCTACCCGAAGGTGAAAAACTGTTTTTT.

The rearrangement uses TRBV7-9 and TRBJ2-2; D call uncertain. This CDR3 has 12 residues. Germline CDR1 SEHNR, CDR2 FQNEAQ (reference sequence). V was shortened by 6 bases and J by 4 bases, with 6 bases between the two germline ends. DNA for the CDR3: TGTGCCAGCAGTGATTCCACCGGGGAGCTGTTTTTT. Translation: CASSDSTGELFF.